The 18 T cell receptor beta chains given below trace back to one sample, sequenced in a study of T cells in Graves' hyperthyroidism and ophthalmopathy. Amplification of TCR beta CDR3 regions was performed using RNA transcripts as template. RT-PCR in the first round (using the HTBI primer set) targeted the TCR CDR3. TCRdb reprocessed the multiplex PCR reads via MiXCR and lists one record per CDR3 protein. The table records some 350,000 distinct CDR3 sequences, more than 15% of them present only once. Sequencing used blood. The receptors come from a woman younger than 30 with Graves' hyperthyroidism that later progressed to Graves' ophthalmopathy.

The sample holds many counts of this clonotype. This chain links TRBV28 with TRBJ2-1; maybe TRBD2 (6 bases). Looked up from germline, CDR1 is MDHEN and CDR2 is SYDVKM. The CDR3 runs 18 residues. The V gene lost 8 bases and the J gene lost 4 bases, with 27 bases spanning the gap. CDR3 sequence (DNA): TGTGCCAGCGGGGGAGGTTCTAGTTTGGGCGGAACATACAATGAGCAGTTCTTC. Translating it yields CASGGGSSLGGTYNEQFF.

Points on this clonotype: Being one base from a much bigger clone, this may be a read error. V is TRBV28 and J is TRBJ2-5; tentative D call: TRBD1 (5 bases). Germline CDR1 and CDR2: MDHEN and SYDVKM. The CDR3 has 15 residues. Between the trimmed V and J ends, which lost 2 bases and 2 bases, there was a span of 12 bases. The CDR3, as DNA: TGTGCCAGCAGTTTAGGTCAGGGTCTACAAGAGACCCAGTACTTC. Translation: CASSLGQGLQETQYF.

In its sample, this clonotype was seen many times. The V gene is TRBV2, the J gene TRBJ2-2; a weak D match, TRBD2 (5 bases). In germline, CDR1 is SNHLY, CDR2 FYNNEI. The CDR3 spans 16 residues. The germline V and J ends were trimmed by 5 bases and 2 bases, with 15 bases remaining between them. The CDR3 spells CASSRRSSSNTGELFF. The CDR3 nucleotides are TGTGCCAGCAGTCGTCGGTCTAGCAGTAACACCGGGGAGCTGTTTTTT.

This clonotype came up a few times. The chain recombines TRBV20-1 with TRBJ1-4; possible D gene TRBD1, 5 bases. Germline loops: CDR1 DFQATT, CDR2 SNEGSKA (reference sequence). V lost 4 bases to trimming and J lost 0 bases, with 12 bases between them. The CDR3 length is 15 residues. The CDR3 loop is CSATDSTATNEKLFF. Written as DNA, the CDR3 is TGCAGTGCTACTGATTCGACAGCAACTAATGAAAAACTGTTTTTT.

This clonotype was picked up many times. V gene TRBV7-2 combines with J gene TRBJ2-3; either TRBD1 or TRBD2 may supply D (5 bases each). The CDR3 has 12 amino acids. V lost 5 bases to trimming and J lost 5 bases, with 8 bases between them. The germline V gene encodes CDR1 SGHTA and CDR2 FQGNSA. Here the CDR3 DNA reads TGTGCCAGCAGCCATGGGGGAGATACGCAGTATTTT. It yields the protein CASSHGGDTQYF.

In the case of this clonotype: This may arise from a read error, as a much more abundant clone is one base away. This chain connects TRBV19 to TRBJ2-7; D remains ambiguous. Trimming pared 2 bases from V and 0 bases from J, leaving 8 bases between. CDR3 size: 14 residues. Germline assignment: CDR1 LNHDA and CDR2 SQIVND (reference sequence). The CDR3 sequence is CASSIRAASYEQYF. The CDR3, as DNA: TGTGCCAGTAGTATAAGGGCGGCCTCCTACGAGCAGTACTTC.

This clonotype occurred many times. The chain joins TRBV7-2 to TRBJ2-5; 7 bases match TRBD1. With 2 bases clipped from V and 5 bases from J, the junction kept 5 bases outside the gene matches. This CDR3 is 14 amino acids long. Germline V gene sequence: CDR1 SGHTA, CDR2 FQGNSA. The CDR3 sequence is CASSLRTGGETQYF. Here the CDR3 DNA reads TGTGCCAGCAGCTTAAGGACAGGCGGTGAGACCCAGTACTTC.

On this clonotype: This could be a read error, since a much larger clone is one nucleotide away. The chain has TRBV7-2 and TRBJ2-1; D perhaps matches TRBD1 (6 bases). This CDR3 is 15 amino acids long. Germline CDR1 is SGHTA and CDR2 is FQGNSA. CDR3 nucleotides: TGTGCCAGCAGCCCCGACAGGACCTCCTGCAATGAGCAGTTCTTC. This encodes CASSPDRTSCNEQFF.

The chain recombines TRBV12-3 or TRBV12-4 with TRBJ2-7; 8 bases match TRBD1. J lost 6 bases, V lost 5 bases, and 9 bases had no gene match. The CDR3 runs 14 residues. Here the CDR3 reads CASSPGLTGGEQYF. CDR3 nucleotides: TGTGCCAGCAGTCCAGGTCTTACAGGGGGCGAGCAGTACTTC.

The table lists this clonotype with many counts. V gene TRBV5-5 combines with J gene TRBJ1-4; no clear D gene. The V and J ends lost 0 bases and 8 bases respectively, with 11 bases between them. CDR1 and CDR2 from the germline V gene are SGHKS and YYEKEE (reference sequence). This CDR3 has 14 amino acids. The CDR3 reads CASSLASGEEKLFF. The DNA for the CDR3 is TGTGCCAGCAGCTTGGCGTCCGGTGAGGAAAAACTGTTTTTT. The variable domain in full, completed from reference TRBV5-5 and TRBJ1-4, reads DAGVTQSPTHLIKTRGQQVTLRCSPISGHKSVSWYQQVLGQGPQFIFQYYEKEERGRGNFPDRFSARQFPNYSSELNVNALLLGDSALYLCASSLASGEEKLFFGSGTQLSVL.

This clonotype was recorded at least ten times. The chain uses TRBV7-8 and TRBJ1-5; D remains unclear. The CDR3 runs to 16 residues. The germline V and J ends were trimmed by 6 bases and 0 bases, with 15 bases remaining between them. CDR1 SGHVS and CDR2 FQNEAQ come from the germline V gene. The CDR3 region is CASSTKSQYSNQPQHF. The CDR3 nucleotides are TGTGCCAGCAGTACGAAATCGCAATATAGCAATCAGCCCCAGCATTTT.

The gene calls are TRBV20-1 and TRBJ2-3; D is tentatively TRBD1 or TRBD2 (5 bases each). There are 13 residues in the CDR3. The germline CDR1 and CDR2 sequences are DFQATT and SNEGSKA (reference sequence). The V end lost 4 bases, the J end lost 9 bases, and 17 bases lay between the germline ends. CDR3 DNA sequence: TGCAGTGCTAACTCCGGGACCTCCCAAACGCAGTATTTT. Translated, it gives CSANSGTSQTQYF.

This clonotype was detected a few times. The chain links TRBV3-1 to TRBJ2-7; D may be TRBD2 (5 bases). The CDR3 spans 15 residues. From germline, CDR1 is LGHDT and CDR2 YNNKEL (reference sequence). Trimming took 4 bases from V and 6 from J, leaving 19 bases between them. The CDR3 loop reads CASSPLKPHAGEQYF. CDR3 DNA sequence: TGTGCCAGCAGCCCACTGAAACCACACGCGGGCGAGCAGTACTTC.

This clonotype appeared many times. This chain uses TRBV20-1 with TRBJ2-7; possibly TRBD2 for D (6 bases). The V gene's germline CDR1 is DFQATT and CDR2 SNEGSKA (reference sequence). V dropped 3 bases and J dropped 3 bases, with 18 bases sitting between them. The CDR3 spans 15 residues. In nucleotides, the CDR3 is TGCAGTGCTAGTGTTTCGGGCGGGACGGACTACGAGCAGTACTTC. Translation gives CSASVSGGTDYEQYF.

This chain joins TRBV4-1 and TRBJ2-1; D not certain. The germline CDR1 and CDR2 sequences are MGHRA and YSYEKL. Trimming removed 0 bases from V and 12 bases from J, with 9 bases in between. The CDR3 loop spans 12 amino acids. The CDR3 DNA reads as TGCGCCAGCAGCCAAGAGCGGCAGACGCAGTTCTTC. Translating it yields CASSQERQTQFF.

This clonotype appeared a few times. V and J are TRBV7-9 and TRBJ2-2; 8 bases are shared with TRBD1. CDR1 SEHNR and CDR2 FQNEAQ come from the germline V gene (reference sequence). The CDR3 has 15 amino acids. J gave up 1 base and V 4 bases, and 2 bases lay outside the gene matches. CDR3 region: CASSSTGVNTGELFF. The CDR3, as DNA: TGTGCCAGCAGCTCGACAGGGGTGAACACCGGGGAGCTGTTTTTT.

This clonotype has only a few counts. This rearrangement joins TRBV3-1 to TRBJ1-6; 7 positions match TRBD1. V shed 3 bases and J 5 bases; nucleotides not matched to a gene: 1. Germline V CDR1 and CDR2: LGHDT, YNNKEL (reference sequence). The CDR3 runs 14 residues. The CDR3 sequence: CASSQGTDNSPLHF. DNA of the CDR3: TGTGCCAGCAGCCAGGGGACAGATAATTCACCCCTCCACTTT.

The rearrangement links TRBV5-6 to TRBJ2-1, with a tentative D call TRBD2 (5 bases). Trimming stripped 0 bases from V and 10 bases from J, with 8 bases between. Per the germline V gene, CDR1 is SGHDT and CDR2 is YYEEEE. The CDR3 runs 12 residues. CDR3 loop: CASSLDWREQFF. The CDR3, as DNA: TGTGCCAGCAGCTTGGATTGGAGGGAGCAGTTCTTC. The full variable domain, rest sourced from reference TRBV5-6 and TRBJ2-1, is DAGVTQSPTHLIKTRGQQVTLRCSPKSGHDTVSWYQQALGQGPQFIFQYYEEEERQRGNFPDRFSGHQFPNYSSELNVNALLLGDSALYLCASSLDWREQFFGPGTRLTVL.